This TCR delta chain derives from a study of gamma-delta T cells after stem cell transplantation. TCRdb re-processed the RT-PCR reads using CATT. The table lists around 2,600 delta-chain clones, 3.4% of them singletons. Sample share makes this clone medium-sized. This CDR3 is built from 20 residues. With V trimmed by 3 bases and J by 0 bases, 18 bases remained unmatched. The germline gives CDR1 GEAIGNYY, CDR2 EKD. The rearrangement links TRDV2 to TRDJ1, with TRDD3 identical over 10 bases. The TCR was taken from a human donor. It is not recorded whose cells these are; they may come from a transplant donor. The sequencing sample was made of gamma-delta T cells. The CDR3 protein is CACDVLGGIRQTDNTDKLIF. The CDR3 DNA sequence: TGTGCCTGTGACGTTCTCGGGGGGATACGCCAAACTGACAACACCGATAAACTCATCTTT.